These 18 T cell receptor beta chains originate from one sample sequenced in a study of cytomegalovirus exposure and HLA in healthy donors. The PCR used 60 Vbeta and 13 Jbeta primers. Repertoires were generated with immunoSEQ multiplex PCR, while TCRdb's copy carries only in-frame clones and drops some. This table holds approximately 210,000 clones, about four fifths found once. The sequenced sample consisted of PBMCs. The source of these receptors is a man aged 35 to 55 in good health and CMV-seropositive.

The V and J genes are TRBV12-2 and TRBJ2-7; the table names TRBD2, a call not compared with the DNA. TRBV12-2 is a known pseudogene. There are 16 residues in the CDR3. CDR3 DNA sequence: TGTGCAAGTCGCTTAGCCTCGGGTAGCGGGAGCTACGAGCAGTACGTC. It yields the protein CASRLASGSGSYEQYV.

J is TRBJ1-1 and V is TRBV30, with D unclear. The ends were cut back, 5 bases at V and 2 bases at J, with 9 bases in the middle. Germline loops: CDR1 GTSNPN, CDR2 SVGIG (reference sequence). There are 12 residues in the CDR3. CDR3 sequence (DNA): TGTGCCTGGGCGATGGTTAACACTGAAGCTTTCTTT. The encoded protein is CAWAMVNTEAFF.

The sample holds a few counts of this clone. The chain employs TRBV7-9 and TRBJ2-1, with D uncertain. Germline V gene lookup returns CDR1 SEHNR and CDR2 FQNEAQ (reference sequence). Trimming cost V 0 bases and J 9 bases, with 21 bases left between them. This CDR3 region has 17 residues. CDR3 sequence reads: CASSLAAVAVGLSEQFF. In DNA form, the CDR3 reads TGTGCCAGCAGCTTAGCCGCCGTGGCGGTTGGGTTAAGTGAGCAGTTCTTC.

This CDR3 reads CASSMGTGPGTEAFF. DNA for the CDR3: TGTGCCAGTAGTATGGGGACAGGCCCGGGCACTGAAGCTTTCTTT. This chain uses TRBV19 with TRBJ1-1; 8 bases are a match to TRBD1. Germline V lookup: CDR1 LNHDA, CDR2 SQIVND (reference sequence). With 3 bases clipped from V and 4 bases from J, the junction kept 7 bases outside the gene matches. CDR3 size: 15 residues. The whole variable domain, filled in from reference TRBV19 and TRBJ1-1, reads DGGITQSPKYLFRKEGQNVTLSCEQNLNHDAMYWYRQDPGQGLRLIYYSQIVNDFQKGDIAEGYSVSREKKESFPLTVTSAQKNPTAFYLCASSMGTGPGTEAFFGQGTRLTVV.

This chain uses TRBV7-6 with TRBJ2-3; TRBD2 aligns across 13 bases. Germline CDR1 reads SGHVS; CDR2 reads FNYEAQ. The CDR3 totals 20 residues. Germline trimming cut 1 base from V and 0 bases from J; bases unmatched to any gene: 10. CDR3 in DNA: TGTGCCAGCAGCTTAGGCCCGCCGGGACTAGCGGGATCTAGCACAGATACGCAGTATTTT. Its protein is CASSLGPPGLAGSSTDTQYF.

The chain carries TRBV30 and TRBJ1-2; possibly TRBD1 for D (5 bases). This CDR3 region has 15 residues. The V gene's germline CDR1 is GTSNPN and CDR2 SVGIG (reference sequence). With 0 bases removed from V and 4 bases from J, the gap between germline ends came to 15 bases. The DNA of the CDR3 is TGTGCCTGGAGTGTAATGGCAGGGTCGGGCTATGGCTACACCTTC. Its translation is CAWSVMAGSGYGYTF.

The J gene is TRBJ1-4, the V gene TRBV2; 9 bases line up with TRBD1. V shed 3 bases, J shed 7 bases, and the junction held 9 bases outside the gene matches. This CDR3 has 16 amino acids. CDR1 and CDR2 (germline): SNHLY, FYNNEI. The CDR3 sequence: CASSEGTGFLGEKLFF. The CDR3 DNA is TGTGCCAGCAGTGAGGGGACAGGGTTTCTGGGTGAAAAACTGTTTTTT.

The chain is built from TRBV19 and TRBJ2-5; TRBD2 matches 12 bases. This CDR3 comprises 16 residues. Trimming at V came to 3 bases and at J to 7 bases, leaving 9 bases not matched to a gene. The germline CDR1 and CDR2 sequences are LNHDA and SQIVND (reference sequence). CDR3 in amino acids: CASSIQQTSGSGTQYF. CDR3 bases: TGTGCCAGTAGTATCCAACAGACTAGCGGGAGCGGGACCCAGTACTTC.

About this clone: The sample carries other DNA sequences with the same CDR3. The chain combines TRBV5-6 with TRBJ2-6; D is undetermined. CDR1 and CDR2 (germline): SGHDT, YYEEEE. This CDR3 comprises 16 residues. V was pared by 2 bases and J by 0 bases, with 9 bases between. The CDR3 protein is CASSFGWLSGANVLTF. DNA of the CDR3: TGTGCCAGCAGCTTTGGTTGGCTCTCTGGGGCCAACGTCCTGACTTTC.

The gene calls are TRBV30 and TRBJ2-5; the D is unclear. The J call may be mistaken, given a closer DNA end match to TRBJ2-7. This CDR3 comprises 14 residues. Germline V CDR1 and CDR2: GTSNPN, SVGIG (reference sequence). For the CDR3, the DNA is TGTGCCTGGAGTGTACTGGCGGTCTCCTACGAGCAGTACTTC. This encodes CAWSVLAVSYEQYF.

V usage is TRBV18 and J usage is TRBJ2-7; tentatively, D is TRBD1 (5 bases). Germline CDR1 is KGHSH and CDR2 is LQKENI. The ends were cut back, 4 bases at V and 4 bases at J, with 8 bases in the middle. CDR3 length: 12 amino acids. The CDR3 loop is CASSQTEYEQYF. Here the CDR3 DNA reads TGTGCCAGCTCACAGACAGAATACGAGCAGTACTTC.

V usage is TRBV5-5 and J usage is TRBJ2-2, with 11 nucleotides matching TRBD2. The junction had 6 bases not matched to a gene; V was cut back by 1 base and J by 4 bases. Per germline, CDR1 SGHKS and CDR2 YYEKEE (reference sequence). This CDR3 spans 17 amino acids. The CDR3 DNA is TGTGCCAGCAGCTTGATTAGCGGGAGGGCAGGCACCGGGGAGCTGTTTTTT. Translating it yields CASSLISGRAGTGELFF.

The rearrangement links TRBV7-9 to TRBJ2-1; a weak D match, TRBD2 (5 bases). Germline values: CDR1 SEHNR, CDR2 FQNEAQ (reference sequence). V dropped 4 bases and J dropped 6 bases, with 16 bases sitting between them. There are 15 residues in the CDR3. CDR3 sequence reads: CASSSSGRASNEQFF. The CDR3 DNA follows: TGTGCCAGCAGCTCAAGCGGTAGAGCTAGCAATGAGCAGTTCTTC.

The chain has TRBV4-1 and TRBJ1-1; the D gene is possibly TRBD1 (6 bases). The CDR3 is 13 amino acids. Germline loops: CDR1 MGHRA, CDR2 YSYEKL. The V end lost 9 bases, the J end lost 1 base, and 12 bases lay between the germline ends. CDR3 protein: CASLGGGNTEAFF. Written as DNA, the CDR3 is TGCGCCAGTCTTGGGGGCGGGAACACTGAAGCTTTCTTT.

The chain combines TRBV7-3 with TRBJ2-3; 9 bases align to TRBD1. The CDR3 runs to 15 residues. V gave up 5 bases and J gave up 3 bases; unmatched junction bases: 6. Looked up from germline, CDR1 is SGHTA and CDR2 is FQGTGA. The CDR3: CASSGNRGRTDTQYF. DNA for the CDR3: TGTGCCAGCAGCGGTAACAGGGGGCGAACAGATACGCAGTATTTT. The full variable domain, in which reference TRBV7-3 and TRBJ2-3 provide the parts outside the CDR3, is GAGVSQTPSNKVTEKGKYVELRCDPISGHTALYWYRQSLGQGPEFLIYFQGTGAADDSGLPNDRFFAVRPEGSVSTLKIQRTERGDSAVYLCASSGNRGRTDTQYFGPGTRLTVL.

This chain links TRBV30 with TRBJ1-5; weak D call: TRBD1 (5 bases). V was clipped by 3 bases and J by 4 bases, with 22 bases between them. This CDR3 has 17 residues. Germline assignment: CDR1 GTSNPN and CDR2 SVGIG (reference sequence). CDR3 coding DNA: TGTGCCTGGAGCGCGGACAAGTTGTCTAGTCGGAATCAGCCCCAGCATTTT. The encoded protein is CAWSADKLSSRNQPQHF.

The chain uses TRBV7-9 and TRBJ1-4, with D perhaps matching TRBD1 (5 bases). The germline V gene has CDR1 SEHNR and CDR2 FQNEAQ (reference sequence). V lost 2 bases, J lost 6 bases, and 10 bases lay in between. CDR3 length equals 14 residues. CDR3: CASSLFQGDEKLFF. As DNA, the CDR3 is TGTGCCAGCAGCTTATTCCAGGGCGATGAAAAACTGTTTTTT.

This clone was seen ten or more times. The J gene is TRBJ1-5, the V gene TRBV10-1; D perhaps matches TRBD1 (6 bases). Germline V gene lookup returns CDR1 WNHNN and CDR2 SYGVQD (reference sequence). V was pared by 4 bases and J by 6 bases, with 10 bases between. This CDR3 comprises 13 residues. As DNA, the CDR3 is TGCGCCAGCAGTGCTCGAGGGGGTCAGCCCCAGCATTTT. Its protein product is CASSARGGQPQHF.